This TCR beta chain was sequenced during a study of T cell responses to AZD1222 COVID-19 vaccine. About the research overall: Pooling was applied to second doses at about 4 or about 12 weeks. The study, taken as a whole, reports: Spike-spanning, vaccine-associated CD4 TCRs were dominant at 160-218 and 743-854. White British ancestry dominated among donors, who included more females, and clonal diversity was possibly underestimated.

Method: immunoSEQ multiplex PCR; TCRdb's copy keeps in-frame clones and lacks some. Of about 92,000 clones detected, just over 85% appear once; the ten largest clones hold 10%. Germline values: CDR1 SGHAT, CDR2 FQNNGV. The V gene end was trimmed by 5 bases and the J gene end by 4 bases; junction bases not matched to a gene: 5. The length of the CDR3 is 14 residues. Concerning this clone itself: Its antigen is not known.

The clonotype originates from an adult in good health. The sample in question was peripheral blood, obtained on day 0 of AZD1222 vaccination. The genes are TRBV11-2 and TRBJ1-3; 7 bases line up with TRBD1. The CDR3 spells CASSGGQSGNTIYF. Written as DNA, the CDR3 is TGTGCCAGCAGCGGGGGACAGTCCGGAAACACCATATATTTT.